The clone carrying this TCR beta chain has a count of ten or more. What it binds is unknown. The sorted Tregs were CD4+CD25+CD127-/low cells. Study results and caveats: Tumor memory CD4+ T cell TCR gene usage clustered with blood and lymph node memory CD4+ cells and lymph node naive CD4+ cells. Greatest tumor Treg TCR overlap was with tumor naive CD4+ cells.

From germline, CDR1 is GTSNPN and CDR2 SVGIG (reference sequence). The V segment lost 0 bases and the J segment 7 bases; nucleotides outside the gene matches: 8. This CDR3 is 15 amino acids long. TCRdb reanalysed the 5' RACE reads using MiXCR and keeps one entry per CDR3 protein. The sample yields tens of thousands of distinct CDR3 sequences, approximately 30% seen once. The chain is built from TRBV30 and TRBJ2-1; 8 bases match TRBD2. Sequences were obtained from tumor-infiltrating Tregs sorted from the breast tumor. This TCR was recovered from a female donor with breast cancer. CDR3 sequence reads: CAWSVEAGEGNEQFF. CDR3 coding DNA: TGTGCCTGGAGTGTCGAAGCGGGAGAGGGGAATGAGCAGTTCTTC.